This T cell receptor beta chain comes out of a study of CD8+ T cells in alopecia areata. The treatment denotes: oral pan-JAK inhibitor, 5-10 mg twice daily. Extraction and reverse transcription of RNA yielded cDNA as the sequencing template. Repertoires were generated with immunoSEQ multiplex PCR, while TCRdb's copy carries only in-frame clones and drops some. The repertoire holds about 200,000 clones, with more than 30% as singletons. The V gene lost 0 bases and the J gene lost 3 bases, with 12 bases spanning the gap. Germline CDR1 reads LGHNA; CDR2 reads YNFKEQ. This CDR3 is 16 amino acids long. V is TRBV4-2 and J is TRBJ2-1, with a tentative D call TRBD2 (5 bases). This material consisted of CD4+ T cells sorted from blood, taken around week 34, from a patient treated with tofacitinib. The sequence came from a human donor with alopecia areata. This chain's CDR3 is CASSQDFVGVYNEQFF. The CDR3 region has the DNA TGTGCCAGCAGCCAAGATTTCGTGGGAGTCTACAATGAGCAGTTCTTC.